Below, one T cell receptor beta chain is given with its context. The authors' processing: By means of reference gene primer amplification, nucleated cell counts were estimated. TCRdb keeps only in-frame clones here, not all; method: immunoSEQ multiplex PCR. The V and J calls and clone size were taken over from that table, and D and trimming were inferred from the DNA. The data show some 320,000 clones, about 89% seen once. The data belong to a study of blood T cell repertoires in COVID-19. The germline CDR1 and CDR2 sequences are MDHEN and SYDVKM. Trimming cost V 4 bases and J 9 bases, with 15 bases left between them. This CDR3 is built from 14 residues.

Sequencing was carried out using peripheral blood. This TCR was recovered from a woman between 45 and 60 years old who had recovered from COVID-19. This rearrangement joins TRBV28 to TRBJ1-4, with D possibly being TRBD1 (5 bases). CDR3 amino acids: CASSSSSGPQKLFF. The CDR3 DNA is TGTGCCAGCAGTTCGTCGTCAGGGCCACAAAAACTGTTTTTT.